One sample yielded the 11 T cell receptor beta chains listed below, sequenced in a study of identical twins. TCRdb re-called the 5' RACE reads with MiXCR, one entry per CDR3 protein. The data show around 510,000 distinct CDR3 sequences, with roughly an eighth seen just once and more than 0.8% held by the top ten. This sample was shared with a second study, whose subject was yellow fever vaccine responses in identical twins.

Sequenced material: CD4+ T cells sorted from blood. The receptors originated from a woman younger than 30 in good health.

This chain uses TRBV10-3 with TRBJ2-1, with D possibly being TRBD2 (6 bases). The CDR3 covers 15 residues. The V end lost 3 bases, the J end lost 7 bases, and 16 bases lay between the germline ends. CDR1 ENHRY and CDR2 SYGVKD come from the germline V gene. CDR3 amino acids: CAISEEPYGGNEQFF. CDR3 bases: TGTGCCATCAGTGAAGAACCCTACGGGGGAAATGAGCAGTTCTTC.

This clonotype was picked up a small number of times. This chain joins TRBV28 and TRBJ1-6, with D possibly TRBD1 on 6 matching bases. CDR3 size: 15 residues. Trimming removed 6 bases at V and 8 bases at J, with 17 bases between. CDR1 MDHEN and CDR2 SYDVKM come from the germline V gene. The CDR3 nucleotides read TGTGCCAGCAGAAGCGAGGGGGGTATCTATTCACCCCTCCACTTT. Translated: CASRSEGGIYSPLHF.

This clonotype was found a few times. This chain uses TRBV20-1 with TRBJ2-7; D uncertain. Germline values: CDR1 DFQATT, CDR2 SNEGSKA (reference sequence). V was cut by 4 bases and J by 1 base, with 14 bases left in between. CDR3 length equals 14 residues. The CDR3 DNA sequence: TGCAGTGCTACTTTAAGGATTGGGTCCTACGAGCAGTACTTC. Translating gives CSATLRIGSYEQYF.

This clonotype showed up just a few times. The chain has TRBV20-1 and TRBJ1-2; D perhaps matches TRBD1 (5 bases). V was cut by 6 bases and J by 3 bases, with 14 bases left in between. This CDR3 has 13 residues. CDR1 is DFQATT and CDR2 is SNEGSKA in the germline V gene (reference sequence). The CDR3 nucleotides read TGCAGTGCCTCATCGGCGGGGGACTATGGCTACACCTTC. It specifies CSASSAGDYGYTF.

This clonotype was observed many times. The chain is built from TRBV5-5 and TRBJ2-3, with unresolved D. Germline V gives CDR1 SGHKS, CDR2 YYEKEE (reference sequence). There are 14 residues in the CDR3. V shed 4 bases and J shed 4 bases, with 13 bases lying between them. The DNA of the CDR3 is TGTGCCAGCAGCCTAAGAGTTCTGCCAGATACGCAGTATTTT. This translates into CASSLRVLPDTQYF.

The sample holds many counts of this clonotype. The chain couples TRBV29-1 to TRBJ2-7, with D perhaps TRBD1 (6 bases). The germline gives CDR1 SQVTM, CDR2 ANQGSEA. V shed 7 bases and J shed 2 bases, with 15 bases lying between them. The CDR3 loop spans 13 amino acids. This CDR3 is CSATRTETYEQYF. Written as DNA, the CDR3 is TGCAGCGCGACCAGGACAGAAACCTACGAGCAGTACTTC.

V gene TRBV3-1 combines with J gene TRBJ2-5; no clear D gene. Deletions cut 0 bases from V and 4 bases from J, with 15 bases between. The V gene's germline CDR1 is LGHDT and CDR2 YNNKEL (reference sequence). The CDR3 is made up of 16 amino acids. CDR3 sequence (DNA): TGTGCCAGCAGCCAAGATCAAGGCCTACCGGGAGAGACCCAGTACTTC. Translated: CASSQDQGLPGETQYF.

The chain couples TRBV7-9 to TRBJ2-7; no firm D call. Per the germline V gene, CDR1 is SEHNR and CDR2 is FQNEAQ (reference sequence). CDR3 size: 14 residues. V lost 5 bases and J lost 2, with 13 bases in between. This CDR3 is CASSTDLTTYEQYF. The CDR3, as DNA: TGTGCCAGCAGCACTGATCTAACCACCTACGAGCAGTACTTC.

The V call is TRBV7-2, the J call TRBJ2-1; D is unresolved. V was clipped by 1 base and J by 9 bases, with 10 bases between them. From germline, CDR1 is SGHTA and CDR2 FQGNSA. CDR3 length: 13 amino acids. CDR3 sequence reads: CASSLDGVGEQFF. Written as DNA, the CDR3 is TGTGCCAGCAGCTTAGATGGGGTAGGTGAGCAGTTCTTC. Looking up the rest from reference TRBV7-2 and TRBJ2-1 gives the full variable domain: GAGVSQSPSNKVTEKGKDVELRCDPISGHTALYWYRQSLGQGLEFLIYFQGNSAPDKSGLPSDRFSAERTGGSVSTLTIQRTQQEDSAVYLCASSLDGVGEQFFGPGTRLTVL.

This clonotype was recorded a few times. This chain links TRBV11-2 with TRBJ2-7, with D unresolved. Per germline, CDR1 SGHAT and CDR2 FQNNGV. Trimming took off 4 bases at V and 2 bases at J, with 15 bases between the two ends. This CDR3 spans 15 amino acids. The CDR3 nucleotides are TGTGCCAGCAGCTCAGCCGGGTCTCTTACCTACGAGCAGTACTTC. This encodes CASSSAGSLTYEQYF.

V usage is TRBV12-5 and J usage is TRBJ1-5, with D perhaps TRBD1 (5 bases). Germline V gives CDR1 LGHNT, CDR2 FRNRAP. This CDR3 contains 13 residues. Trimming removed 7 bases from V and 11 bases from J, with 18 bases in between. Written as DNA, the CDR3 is TGTGCTAGTGCCAACGGATTTGGAGGGGCCCAGCATTTT. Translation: CASANGFGGAQHF.